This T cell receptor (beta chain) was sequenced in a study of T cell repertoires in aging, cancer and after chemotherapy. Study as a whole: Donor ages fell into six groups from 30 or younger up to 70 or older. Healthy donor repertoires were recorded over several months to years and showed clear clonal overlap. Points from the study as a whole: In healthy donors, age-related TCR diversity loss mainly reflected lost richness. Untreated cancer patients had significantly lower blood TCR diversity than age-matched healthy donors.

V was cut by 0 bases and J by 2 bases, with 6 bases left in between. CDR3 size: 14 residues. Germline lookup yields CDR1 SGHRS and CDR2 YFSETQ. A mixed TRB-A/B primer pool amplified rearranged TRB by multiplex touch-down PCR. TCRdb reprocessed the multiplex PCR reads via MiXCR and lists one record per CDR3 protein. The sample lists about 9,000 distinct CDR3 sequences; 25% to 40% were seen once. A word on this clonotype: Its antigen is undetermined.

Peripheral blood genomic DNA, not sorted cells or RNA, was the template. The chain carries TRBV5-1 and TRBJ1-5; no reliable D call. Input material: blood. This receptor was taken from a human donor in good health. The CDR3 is CASSLDGGNQPQHF. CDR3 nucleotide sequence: TGCGCCAGCAGCTTGGACGGGGGCAATCAGCCCCAGCATTTT.